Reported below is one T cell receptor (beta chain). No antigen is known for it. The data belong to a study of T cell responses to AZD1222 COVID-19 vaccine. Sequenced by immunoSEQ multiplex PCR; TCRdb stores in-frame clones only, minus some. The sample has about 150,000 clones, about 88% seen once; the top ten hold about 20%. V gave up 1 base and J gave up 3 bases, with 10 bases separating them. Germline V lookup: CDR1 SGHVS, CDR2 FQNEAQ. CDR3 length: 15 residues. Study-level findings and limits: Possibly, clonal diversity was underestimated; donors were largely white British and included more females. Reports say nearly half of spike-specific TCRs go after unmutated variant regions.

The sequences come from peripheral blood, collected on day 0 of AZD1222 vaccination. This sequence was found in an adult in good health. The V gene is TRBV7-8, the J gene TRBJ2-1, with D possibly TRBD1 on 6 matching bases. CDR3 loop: CASSLEQGYYNEQFF. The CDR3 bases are TGTGCCAGCAGCTTAGAGCAGGGGTACTACAATGAGCAGTTCTTC.